Each of the 11 T cell receptor beta chains below was sequenced from the same sample in a study of T cell repertoires in cytomegalovirus infection. TCRdb reanalysed the reads using MiXCR and keeps one entry per CDR3 protein. The data show about 700,000 distinct CDR3 sequences, with around a third seen just once and roughly 20% held by the top ten. These TCRs' antigens remain unknown. The starting material was cultured PBMCs, obtained from culture after CMV antigen stimulation. The receptors come from a human donor in good health (CMV status not recorded). Some clones in this sample may be carry-over from other donors' samples.

In this sample, this clonotype turned up a few times. V is TRBV19 and J is TRBJ1-1; TRBD1 is a possible D gene (5 bases). In germline, CDR1 is LNHDA, CDR2 SQIVND (reference sequence). The CDR3 spans 15 residues. With 1 base removed from V and 3 bases from J, the gap between germline ends came to 12 bases. This CDR3 is CASSIVGGSDTEAFF. CDR3 in DNA: TGTGCCAGTAGTATAGTCGGGGGAAGCGACACTGAAGCTTTCTTT.

V and J are TRBV2 and TRBJ2-2; 9 nucleotides align to TRBD1. CDR3 length equals 15 residues. CDR1 is SNHLY and CDR2 is FYNNEI in the germline V gene. The V segment lost 6 bases and the J segment 0 bases; nucleotides outside the gene matches: 2. Here the CDR3 DNA reads TGTGCCAGCAGCCGACAGGGGGCGAACACCGGGGAGCTGTTTTTT. It yields the protein CASSRQGANTGELFF.

This clonotype was detected a few times. CDR3 nucleotides: TGTGCCAGCGGAGGGACTAGGCCCTTAGAGCAGTACTTC. Protein sequence: CASGGTRPLEQYF. V usage is TRBV6-2 or TRBV6-3 and J usage is TRBJ2-4; 8 nucleotides line up with TRBD2. Trimming cost V 8 bases and J 13 bases; bases outside gene matches: 13. This CDR3 spans 13 amino acids. CDR1 is MNHEY and CDR2 is SVGEGT in the germline V gene.

V and J are TRBV16 and TRBJ2-6; D tentatively reads TRBD1 or TRBD2 (5 bases each). The CDR3 is 16 amino acids. The V gene lost 1 base and the J gene lost 1 base, with 8 bases spanning the gap. Per germline, CDR1 KGHSY and CDR2 FQNENV. The CDR3 is CASSQFGGSGANVLTF. The CDR3 DNA sequence: TGTGCCAGCAGCCAATTTGGGGGTTCTGGGGCCAACGTCCTGACTTTC.

The rearrangement links TRBV18 to TRBJ1-1; the D is unclear. The germline V gene encodes CDR1 KGHSH and CDR2 LQKENI. Trimming removed 0 bases at V and 4 bases at J, with 15 bases between. The CDR3 has 16 residues. CDR3 in amino acids: CASSPPGQTWSTEAFF. The CDR3 DNA is TGTGCCAGCTCACCACCGGGCCAGACGTGGAGCACTGAAGCTTTCTTT. Variable domain in full (rest from reference TRBV18 and TRBJ1-1): NAGVMQNPRHLVRRRGQEARLRCSPMKGHSHVYWYRQLPEEGLKFMVYLQKENIIDESGMPKERFSAEFPKEGPSILRIQQVVRGDSAAYFCASSPPGQTWSTEAFFGQGTRLTVV.

The chain employs TRBV12-3 or TRBV12-4 and TRBJ1-2; 9 bases are a match to TRBD1. V lost 6 bases to trimming and J lost 8 bases; unmatched junction nucleotides: 7. The CDR3 sequence is 13 residues long. The CDR3 reads CASSTGGGLGYTF. As DNA, the CDR3 is TGTGCCAGCAGCACAGGGGGCGGCTTGGGCTACACCTTC.

This clonotype was observed a handful of times. V and J are TRBV20-1 and TRBJ1-1, with 7 bases fitting TRBD1. Losses at the gene ends were 4 bases for V and 6 bases for J; bases not matched to a gene: 11. The CDR3 is 14 residues long. Germline V gene sequence: CDR1 DFQATT, CDR2 SNEGSKA (reference sequence). For the CDR3, the DNA is TGCAGTGCTAAGACCGGGACAGAGCCAGCTGAAGCTTTCTTT. Translation: CSAKTGTEPAEAFF.

V gene TRBV10-3 combines with J gene TRBJ2-7, with no clear D. Germline CDR1 ENHRY, CDR2 SYGVKD. This CDR3 comprises 11 residues. With 3 bases removed from V and 7 bases from J, the gap between germline ends came to 7 bases. Here the CDR3 reads CAISDLREQYF. The CDR3 region has the DNA TGTGCCATCAGTGACCTTAGGGAGCAGTACTTC.

This sequence joins TRBV29-1 and TRBJ2-2, with D possibly TRBD1 on 5 matching bases. V dropped 4 bases and J dropped 4 bases, with 10 bases sitting between them. The CDR3 length is 13 residues. Germline lookup yields CDR1 SQVTM and CDR2 ANQGSEA. For the CDR3, the DNA is TGCAGCGTTGGAACAGGACCCACCGGGGAGCTGTTTTTT. This sequence encodes CSVGTGPTGELFF.

CDR3 in DNA: TGTGCCAGCAGTTACTCTCCCGGGACAGGGAGCACCTACGAGCAGTACTTC. Amino acids: CASSYSPGTGSTYEQYF. The chain joins TRBV6-2 or TRBV6-3 to TRBJ2-7, with 9 bases matching TRBD1. There are 17 residues in the CDR3. J lost 2 bases, V lost 0 bases, and 8 bases had no gene match. The germline gives CDR1 MNHEY, CDR2 SVGEGT.

The gene calls are TRBV19 and TRBJ1-1; D is unresolved. Germline CDR1 and CDR2: LNHDA and SQIVND (reference sequence). The CDR3 is made up of 13 amino acids. Deletions cut 2 bases from V and 0 bases from J, with 4 bases between. CDR3 in amino acids: CASSIYMNTEAFF. CDR3 in DNA: TGTGCCAGTAGTATATACATGAACACTGAAGCTTTCTTT.